This T cell receptor (beta chain) came from a study of cytomegalovirus exposure and HLA in healthy donors. Study results and caveats: When analyzed later, a missense DCLRE1C variant was found to be linked to TCR beta V- and J-gene trimming. In a later analysis, HLA-associated beta chains showed higher expansion and lower generation probabilities than comparable chains. Most TCR sequences proved rare, with some public TCRs found in many donors.

CDR3 length: 18 residues. The V end was cut by 5 bases, the J end by 1 base, with 20 bases between. CDR1 is MDHEN and CDR2 is SYDVKM in the germline V gene. Primers for the PCR totalled 60 Vbeta and 13 Jbeta. Data came from immunoSEQ multiplex PCR; TCRdb stores just in-frame clones and leaves some out. This table holds more than 95,000 clones, 83% found once. This clone was observed a handful of times. Its antigen is unknown. These donors counted as nominally healthy when sampled, but unrecorded immune exposures were likely. The chain recombines TRBV28 with TRBJ1-4; D perhaps matches TRBD1 (5 bases). The sample consisted of PBMCs. The sequence was obtained from a man aged 18 to 30 in good health and CMV-seronegative. The CDR3 loop is CASSGMGRGEGTNEKLFF. As DNA, the CDR3 is TGTGCCAGCAGTGGAATGGGAAGAGGGGAGGGAACTAATGAAAAACTGTTTTTT.